One sample yielded the 23 T cell receptor beta chains listed below, sequenced in a study of cytomegalovirus exposure and HLA in healthy donors (dated by TCRdb to about 2017). Receptor libraries were prepared by the immunoSEQ multiplex PCR assay. For the multiplex PCR, a mixture combining 60 forward primers for TCR Vbeta segments and 13 reverse primers for TCR Jbeta segments was used. TCRdb stores this immuneACCESS table with in-frame sequences only. Part of the clones is absent; in the studies checked, under half of the shortfall reflects unresolved V genes, and no reason is known for the rest. The sample yields 100,000 to 150,000 clones; less than 85% were counted once. The ten biggest clones cover approximately 1.4% of the sample. Sequencing was done on a sample of PBMCs. All receptors derive from a man aged 35 to 55 in good health and CMV-seronegative.

This rearrangement joins TRBV6-6 to TRBJ1-1; D remains ambiguous. This CDR3 spans 15 amino acids. From germline, CDR1 is MNHNY and CDR2 SVGAGI (reference sequence). V dropped 5 bases and J dropped 3 bases, with 16 bases sitting between them. The CDR3 spells CASSDTGLRYTEAFF. CDR3 bases: TGTGCCAGCAGTGATACCGGACTGCGCTACACTGAAGCTTTCTTT.

This chain connects TRBV28 to TRBJ2-5; weak D call: TRBD1 (7 bases). This CDR3 has 15 amino acids. Between the trimmed V and J ends, which lost 7 bases and 5 bases, there was a span of 20 bases. The V gene's germline CDR1 is MDHEN and CDR2 SYDVKM. CDR3 in DNA: TGTGCCAGCACTATCAGGGGCAGGGGGAGGGAGACCCAGTACTTC. Translated: CASTIRGRGRETQYF.

The chain carries TRBV5-4 and TRBJ2-4; TRBD2 agrees at 7 bases. CDR1 SGHNT and CDR2 YYREEE come from the germline V gene (reference sequence). V lost 0 bases and J lost 5; bases outside the gene matches: 5. This CDR3 is built from 15 residues. The CDR3 here is CASSLAPSGQNIQYF. The CDR3, as DNA: TGTGCCAGCAGCTTGGCCCCTAGCGGTCAAAACATTCAGTACTTC.

The chain is built from TRBV7-6 and TRBJ2-7; TRBD1 matches at 7 bases. With 4 bases clipped from V and 5 bases from J, the junction kept 5 bases outside the gene matches. Germline loops: CDR1 SGHVS, CDR2 FNYEAQ. This CDR3 has 13 residues. The CDR3 region has the DNA TGTGCCAGCAGCTACTCAGACAGGGACGAGCAGTACTTC. This encodes CASSYSDRDEQYF. The variable domain in full, with the rest retrieved from reference TRBV7-6 and TRBJ2-7, is GAGVSQSPRYKVTKRGQDVALRCDPISGHVSLYWYRQALGQGPEFLTYFNYEAQQDKSGLPNDRFSAERPEGSISTLTIQRTEQRDSAMYRCASSYSDRDEQYFGPGTRLTVT.

The V and J genes are TRBV6-1 and TRBJ2-1; 7 bases match TRBD2. Germline V gene sequence: CDR1 MNHNS, CDR2 SASEGT. V lost 5 bases and J lost 1; bases outside the gene matches: 5. The CDR3 consists of 15 residues. CDR3 residues: CASSWLAESYNEQFF. CDR3 DNA sequence: TGTGCCAGCAGTTGGCTAGCGGAATCCTACAATGAGCAGTTCTTC.

This chain links TRBV2 with TRBJ1-4, with a possible D match to TRBD1 (6 bases). V lost 6 bases, J lost 0 bases, and 14 bases lay in between. The CDR3 totals 16 residues. CDR1 is SNHLY, CDR2 FYNNEI, per germline. This CDR3 reads CASSHPGHATNEKLFF. The CDR3 bases are TGTGCCAGCAGCCACCCGGGACACGCAACTAATGAAAAACTGTTTTTT.

This chain joins TRBV19 and TRBJ2-7; D may be TRBD1 (6 bases). Germline loops: CDR1 LNHDA, CDR2 SQIVND (reference sequence). This CDR3 comprises 13 residues. V was pared by 4 bases and J by 3 bases, with 10 bases between. The CDR3 coding sequence is TGTGCCAGTAGTAACCAGGGGAGCTACGAGCAGTACTTC. Translated: CASSNQGSYEQYF.

The chain combines TRBV2 with TRBJ2-7; D is possibly TRBD2 (6 bases). Trimming left V 8 bases short and J 6 bases short, with 14 bases between. Germline CDR1 reads SNHLY; CDR2 reads FYNNEI. CDR3 length: 12 amino acids. The CDR3 spells CASCRDGGEQYF. The CDR3 DNA sequence: TGTGCCAGCTGCCGGGACGGGGGCGAGCAGTACTTC. The complete variable domain, with remaining parts taken from reference TRBV2 and TRBJ2-7, reads EPEVTQTPSHQVTQMGQEVILRCVPISNHLYFYWYRQILGQKVEFLVSFYNNEISEKSEIFDDQFSVERPDGSNFTLKIRSTKLEDSAMYFCASCRDGGEQYFGPGTRLTVT.

The chain has TRBV19 and TRBJ1-5; D ambiguous. This CDR3 spans 14 amino acids. V lost 10 bases, J lost 9 bases, and 22 bases lay in between. CDR1 is LNHDA and CDR2 is SQIVND in the germline V gene (reference sequence). In DNA form, the CDR3 reads TGTGCCACCAAGCGGTCAGGCCTTTCGGGGCCCCAGCATTTT. Translated, it gives CATKRSGLSGPQHF.

The rearrangement uses TRBV5-1 and TRBJ2-5; 7 bases match TRBD1. The V gene's germline CDR1 is SGHRS and CDR2 YFSETQ. The CDR3 is 14 amino acids. After removal of 5 bases from V and 4 bases from J, the junction contained 8 bases not matched to a gene. CDR3 sequence (DNA): TGCGCCAGCAGACCTTCCACAGGGGCAGAGACCCAGTACTTC. Amino acid sequence: CASRPSTGAETQYF. Combining the CDR3 with reference TRBV5-1 and TRBJ2-5 gives the whole variable domain KAGVTQTPRYLIKTRGQQVTLSCSPISGHRSVSWYQQTPGQGLQFLFEYFSETQRNKGNFPGRFSGRQFSNSRSEMNVSTLELGDSALYLCASRPSTGAETQYFGPGTRLLVL.

V gene TRBV5-8 combines with J gene TRBJ1-1; D unclear. The germline V gene encodes CDR1 SGHTS and CDR2 YDEGEE. The CDR3 has 13 amino acids. V gave up 1 base and J gave up 5 bases, with 9 bases separating them. The CDR3: CASSLRVLTEAFF. In DNA, the CDR3 is TGTGCCAGCAGCTTGCGGGTTTTGACTGAAGCTTTCTTT.

This chain connects TRBV7-2 to TRBJ2-7, with TRBD2 matching over 10 bases. The V gene end was trimmed by 1 base and the J gene end by 2 bases; junction bases not matched to a gene: 2. CDR1 is SGHTA, CDR2 FQGNSA, per germline. This CDR3 region has 15 residues. CDR3 sequence reads: CASSLGLAGTYEQYF. CDR3 coding DNA: TGTGCCAGCAGCTTAGGACTAGCGGGTACCTACGAGCAGTACTTC.

On this clone: The junction departs from germline at one end; a sequencing error may be responsible. The chain couples TRBV6-6 to TRBJ2-7; D perhaps matches TRBD1 (5 bases). Looked up from germline, CDR1 is MNHNY and CDR2 is SVGAGI (reference sequence). The CDR3 length is 14 residues. The CDR3 sequence is CAGSTPTATYEQYF. CDR3 coding DNA: TGTGCCGGCAGTACCCCGACAGCAACCTACGAGCAGTACTTC.

The genes are TRBV7-2 and TRBJ1-2; the D gene is possibly TRBD1 (6 bases). Trimming took off 2 bases at V and 8 bases at J, with 15 bases between the two ends. Germline values: CDR1 SGHTA, CDR2 FQGNSA. The length of the CDR3 is 14 residues. CDR3 in amino acids: CASSLPGGAEGYTF. DNA of the CDR3: TGTGCCAGCAGCTTACCCGGGGGGGCTGAGGGCTACACCTTC.

V and J are TRBV29-1 and TRBJ2-7; TRBD1 agrees at 9 bases. The junction had 10 bases not matched to a gene; V was cut back by 6 bases and J by 4 bases. This CDR3 comprises 14 residues. Per the germline V gene, CDR1 is SQVTM and CDR2 is ANQGSEA. CDR3 DNA: TGCAGCGTGAGACCCCGGGACAGGGAGTACGAGCAGTACTTC. The encoded protein is CSVRPRDREYEQYF.

The genes are TRBV19 and TRBJ2-1; 7 bases map to TRBD1. This CDR3 spans 12 amino acids. The V gene end was trimmed by 9 bases and the J gene end by 4 bases; junction bases not matched to a gene: 3. Germline V gene data show CDR1 as LNHDA and CDR2 as SQIVND (reference sequence). In DNA, the CDR3 is TGTGCCAGCAAGGACAGGTACAATGAGCAGTTCTTC. Protein sequence: CASKDRYNEQFF.

The gene calls are TRBV13 and TRBJ2-7; D might be TRBD1 (6 bases). Trimming shortened V by 0 bases and J by 3 bases, and 12 bases separated the two germline ends. This CDR3 spans 15 amino acids. Germline CDR1 PRHDT, CDR2 FYEKMQ (reference sequence). CDR3 region: CASSLGRDTFYEQYF. The CDR3, as DNA: TGTGCCAGCAGCTTAGGCCGGGACACCTTCTACGAGCAGTACTTC.

This chain joins TRBV9 and TRBJ1-3; 7 positions match TRBD1. This CDR3 has 15 residues. With 4 bases clipped from V and 4 bases from J, the junction kept 8 bases outside the gene matches. Per the germline V gene, CDR1 is SGDLS and CDR2 is YYNGEE. The CDR3 DNA follows: TGTGCCAGCAGCTTCGGAGGGGGCGTGGGAAACACCATATATTTT. Its protein product is CASSFGGGVGNTIYF.

The chain links TRBV27 to TRBJ1-6; 8 bases are a match to TRBD1. Germline CDR1 reads MNHEY; CDR2 reads SMNVEV (reference sequence). With 3 bases clipped from V and 7 bases from J, the junction kept 2 bases outside the gene matches. The CDR3 contains 14 residues. The chain's CDR3 is CASSFTGGNSPLHF. CDR3 nucleotide sequence: TGTGCCAGCAGTTTTACAGGGGGGAATTCACCCCTCCACTTT.

This clone was counted once. The V call is TRBV14, the J call TRBJ2-5, with 12 bases fitting TRBD2. Germline loops: CDR1 SGHDN, CDR2 FVKESK. V lost 4 bases, J lost 1 base, and 4 bases stayed unmatched. The CDR3 has 16 amino acids. CDR3 DNA: TGTGCCAGCAGCCGTCAACTAGCGGGGGGCCAAGAGACCCAGTACTTC. It encodes CASSRQLAGGQETQYF.

V usage is TRBV27 and J usage is TRBJ2-5; 9 bases agree with TRBD1. The trim removed 0 bases at V and 5 bases at J, leaving 7 bases unmatched. The CDR3 totals 16 residues. Germline V lookup: CDR1 MNHEY, CDR2 SMNVEV (reference sequence). The CDR3 loop reads CASSLSVNRGLETQYF. CDR3 sequence (DNA): TGTGCCAGCAGTTTATCGGTAAACAGGGGGCTGGAGACCCAGTACTTC.

The J gene is TRBJ2-2, the V gene TRBV7-2, with 9 bases aligning to TRBD2. This CDR3 is built from 16 residues. V trimming: 5 bases; J trimming: 3 bases; junction bases outside the gene matches: 7. Germline loops: CDR1 SGHTA, CDR2 FQGNSA. In DNA form, the CDR3 reads TGTGCCAGCAGCCGACTTGAGCGGGAGGACACCGGGGAGCTGTTTTTT. Its protein product is CASSRLEREDTGELFF.

The CDR3 DNA reads TGTGCCAGCAGCTTTCTGACTAGCGGGATGTCCCACGAGCAGTACTTC. Its translation: CASSFLTSGMSHEQYF. The chain employs TRBV5-6 and TRBJ2-7, with TRBD2 matching over 11 bases. This CDR3 region has 16 residues. Germline loops: CDR1 SGHDT, CDR2 YYEEEE. The trim removed 2 bases at V and 5 bases at J, leaving 9 bases unmatched.